Listed below are T cell receptor beta chains from one sample, sequenced in a study of shared T cell receptors in the human thymus. Produced via immunoSEQ multiplex PCR; TCRdb's table is partial and in-frame only. The sample records roughly 700,000 clones, 70% to 90% being singletons. These same records also appear under a second study, on human thymus T cells.

The specimen sequenced was thymocytes. All receptors derive from a boy under two years old with a congenital heart defect. The CDR3 runs from the conserved cysteine through the conserved F or W. Each record gives: V gene, J gene, clone size, D gene, CDR3 DNA, CDR3 protein. The D gene is left open where the match is weak. The size entry is marked missing in some rows and otherwise reads once, few, many or a size class.

TRBV19	TRBJ2-1	few	TRBD2	TGTGCCAGTAGGATGGGGCCTAGCGGGAGTGGGGATGAGCAGTTCTTC	CASRMGPSGSGDEQFF
TRBV7-2	TRBJ1-2	.	.	TGTGCCAGCAGCTTACGGCGGAACTATGGCTACACCTTC	CASSLRRNYGYTF
TRBV4-1	TRBJ2-7	.	TRBD2	TGCGCCAGCAGCCTAACTAGCGGGGTGGTACCCTACGAGCAGTACTTC	CASSLTSGVVPYEQYF
TRBV28	TRBJ1-3	few	.	TGTGCCAGCAGTCCCATACCGCTTCAGGCTAAACCTGGAAACACCATATATTTT	CASSPIPLQAKPGNTIYF
TRBV5-1	TRBJ1-3	.	TRBD1	TGCGCCAGCAGCTTGGTGGGGACAGGGAGTCGCTCTGGAAACACCATATATTTT	CASSLVGTGSRSGNTIYF
TRBV7-2	TRBJ2-7	once	TRBD2	TGTGCCAGCAGCTTAGCCCCAGCGGGGGCAACCAGTAACTCCTACGAGCAGTACTTC	CASSLAPAGATSNSYEQYF
TRBV6-5	TRBJ1-2	.	.	TGTGCCAGCAGTTACTCCACAGCCCGCTATGGCTACACCTTC	CASSYSTARYGYTF
TRBV25-1	TRBJ2-5	.	.	TGTGCCAGCAGGGGCGGGGAGGAGGAGACCCAGTACTTC	CASRGGEEETQYF
TRBV5-6	TRBJ1-6	.	TRBD1	TGTGCCAGCAGCTTTTTTATAGGGGGCGATAATTCACCCCTCCACTTT	CASSFFIGGDNSPLHF
TRBV19	TRBJ1-2	.	TRBD1	TGTGCCAGTAGTTCCGGGACAGCCTCTTATGGCTACACCTTC	CASSSGTASYGYTF
TRBV7-2	TRBJ2-3	.	TRBD1	TGTGCCAGCAGCTCCGACCGGGACAGGGCCACAGATACGCAGTATTTT	CASSSDRDRATDTQYF